These 30 T cell receptor beta chains share one sample of origin, sequenced in a study of regulatory T cells in long-lasting Graves disease. Libraries of TCR beta came from iRepertoire HTBI primers plus Arm-PCR of CDR3 regions. TCRdb called the multiplex PCR reads again in MiXCR, with one record for every CDR3 protein. Here the sample spans 350,000 to 450,000 distinct CDR3 sequences, under 25% being singletons. The time point: persistent/refractory GD, antithyroid drugs over 5 years with positive TRAb. RNA from PBMCs was the source of the TCR library. The starting material was peripheral blood mononuclear cells (PBMCs), obtained when the disease was refractory, from a patient treated with antithyroid drugs. The receptors originated from a female donor with Graves disease.

The rearrangement uses TRBV29-1 and TRBJ1-5, with 7 bases lining up with TRBD1. Germline V lookup: CDR1 SQVTM, CDR2 ANQGSEA. CDR3 size: 14 residues. V lost 2 bases to trimming and J lost 2 bases; unmatched junction nucleotides: 3. The CDR3: CSVETGDGNQPQHF. The DNA of the CDR3 is TGCAGCGTTGAAACAGGGGACGGCAATCAGCCCCAGCATTTT. The entire variable domain, with the rest obtained from reference TRBV29-1 and TRBJ1-5, is as follows: SAVISQKPSRDICQRGTSLTIQCQVDSQVTMMFWYRQQPGQSLTLIATANQGSEATYESGFVIDKFPISRPNLTFSTLTVSNMSPEDSSIYLCSVETGDGNQPQHFGDGTRLSIL.

V usage is TRBV5-1 and J usage is TRBJ1-6; tentatively, D is TRBD1 (5 bases). This CDR3 contains 15 residues. Germline-derived CDR1 and CDR2 are SGHRS and YFSETQ. Deletions cut 0 bases from V and 6 bases from J, with 10 bases between. The CDR3 sequence is CASSLGGWGNSPLHF. In DNA, the CDR3 is TGCGCCAGCAGCTTGGGGGGCTGGGGTAATTCACCCCTCCACTTT.

This clonotype showed up many times. The J gene is TRBJ1-1, the V gene TRBV6-1; a possible D gene is TRBD1 (5 bases). Trimming removed 7 bases from V and 6 bases from J, with 12 bases in between. Germline V CDR1 and CDR2: MNHNS, SASEGT. The CDR3 totals 12 residues. The CDR3 is CASTTRGAEAFF. CDR3 bases: TGTGCCAGCACCACCAGAGGGGCTGAAGCTTTCTTT.

This clonotype was observed at least ten times. The rearrangement links TRBV6-2 or TRBV6-3 to TRBJ2-7; weak D call: TRBD2 (6 bases). The CDR3 is made up of 15 amino acids. V was shortened by 1 base and J by 7 bases, with 17 bases between the two germline ends. Germline V lookup: CDR1 MNHEY, CDR2 SVGEGT. CDR3 coding DNA: TGTGCCAGCAGTTACTTCGGGAGCAGTGGTCAAGAGCAGTACTTC. Protein product: CASSYFGSSGQEQYF.

This clonotype has a handful of counts. The gene calls are TRBV5-1 and TRBJ1-2; possibly TRBD1 for D (5 bases). Trimming left V 0 bases short and J 4 bases short, with 13 bases between. Germline CDR1 and CDR2: SGHRS and YFSETQ. CDR3 length equals 15 residues. This CDR3 is CASSLAGDGLYGYTF. CDR3 DNA: TGCGCCAGCAGCTTGGCTGGGGACGGACTCTATGGCTACACCTTC.

In this sample, this clonotype turned up many times. The V gene is TRBV12-3 or TRBV12-4, the J gene TRBJ1-1; no reliable D call. V lost 4 bases and J 1 base, leaving 7 bases between the germline ends. This CDR3 has 13 amino acids. The CDR3 DNA follows: TGTGCCAGCAGTTCAACAGCGAACACTGAAGCTTTCTTT. This sequence encodes CASSSTANTEAFF.

J is TRBJ1-1 and V is TRBV19; D is ambiguous. This CDR3 has 16 residues. V gave up 7 bases and J gave up 4 bases, with 22 bases separating them. The germline gives CDR1 LNHDA, CDR2 SQIVND (reference sequence). CDR3 region: CASTQARPWGFTEAFF. For the CDR3, the DNA is TGTGCCAGTACCCAGGCTCGTCCCTGGGGATTCACTGAAGCTTTCTTT.

The chain recombines TRBV7-3 with TRBJ1-5, with TRBD1 as a possible D gene (5 bases). The V gene lost 5 bases and the J gene lost 0 bases, with 14 bases spanning the gap. The CDR3 contains 16 residues. CDR1 is SGHTA, CDR2 FQGTGA, per germline. Here the CDR3 reads CASSPHRPDSNQPQHF. The DNA for the CDR3 is TGTGCCAGCAGCCCACACAGGCCGGATAGCAATCAGCCCCAGCATTTT.

This clonotype came up a few times. The V call is TRBV2, the J call TRBJ2-3; D is ambiguous. The CDR3 is 13 residues long. The germline gives CDR1 SNHLY, CDR2 FYNNEI. V was pared by 5 bases and J by 6 bases, with 12 bases between. CDR3 protein: CASSWGGRDTQYF. For the CDR3, the DNA is TGTGCCAGCAGTTGGGGTGGAAGGGATACGCAGTATTTT.

On this clonotype itself: Just one base apart from a much larger clone, this may be a read error. The CDR3 does not end in the conserved phenylalanine or tryptophan, so this is likely a read error. The rearrangement joins TRBV20-1 to TRBJ2-5; 9 nucleotides agree with TRBD2. CDR3 size: 13 residues. Germline loops: CDR1 DFQATT, CDR2 SNEGSKA (reference sequence). J gave up 5 bases and V 2 bases, and 3 bases lay outside the gene matches. The CDR3: CSARLAGFETQYL. The CDR3 nucleotides read TGCAGTGCTAGACTAGCGGGATTCGAGACCCAGTACCTC.

This clonotype was detected ten times or more. The chain recombines TRBV28 with TRBJ2-5; either TRBD1 or TRBD2 may supply D (5 bases each). The germline CDR1 and CDR2 sequences are MDHEN and SYDVKM. Trimming removed 6 bases at V and 1 base at J, with 21 bases between. The CDR3 spans 17 residues. The CDR3 reads CASRAVMGRVGQETQYF. The CDR3 DNA reads as TGTGCCAGCAGGGCCGTAATGGGGCGGGTGGGCCAAGAGACCCAGTACTTC.

This clonotype came up many times. The rearrangement links TRBV7-9 to TRBJ1-1, with 8 bases fitting TRBD1. V shed 4 bases and J 1 base; nucleotides not matched to a gene: 5. The CDR3 length is 15 residues. From germline, CDR1 is SEHNR and CDR2 FQNEAQ (reference sequence). This chain's CDR3 is CASSSRQGRNTEAFF. The CDR3 DNA is TGTGCCAGCAGCTCGCGACAGGGGCGGAACACTGAAGCTTTCTTT.

The genes are TRBV5-1 and TRBJ1-6; D may be TRBD1 (5 bases). The CDR3 has 17 residues. Trimming cost V 4 bases and J 9 bases, with 23 bases left between them. CDR1 is SGHRS and CDR2 is YFSETQ in the germline V gene. The CDR3 DNA is TGCGCCAGCAGCGAAGAAGAGTTGGGACCGCGTGGTTCACCCCTCCACTTT. Translating it yields CASSEEELGPRGSPLHF. Filled out from reference TRBV5-1 and TRBJ1-6, the complete variable domain reads KAGVTQTPRYLIKTRGQQVTLSCSPISGHRSVSWYQQTPGQGLQFLFEYFSETQRNKGNFPGRFSGRQFSNSRSEMNVSTLELGDSALYLCASSEEELGPRGSPLHFGNGTRLTVT.

V is TRBV19 and J is TRBJ2-7, with D unresolved. From germline, CDR1 is LNHDA and CDR2 SQIVND (reference sequence). This CDR3 is 15 amino acids long. Trimming took off 5 bases at V and 0 bases at J, with 14 bases between the two ends. The CDR3 DNA follows: TGTGCCAGTAGTGACGGGCACCTCAGCTCCTACGAGCAGTACTTC. Amino acid sequence: CASSDGHLSSYEQYF. Supplemented by reference TRBV19 and TRBJ2-7, the full variable domain reads DGGITQSPKYLFRKEGQNVTLSCEQNLNHDAMYWYRQDPGQGLRLIYYSQIVNDFQKGDIAEGYSVSREKKESFPLTVTSAQKNPTAFYLCASSDGHLSSYEQYFGPGTRLTVT.

This chain joins TRBV29-1 and TRBJ2-1; 7 bases are shared with TRBD2. Germline V gives CDR1 SQVTM, CDR2 ANQGSEA. CDR3 length: 15 amino acids. The V and J ends lost 1 base and 10 bases, in that order; junction bases with no gene match: 13. The chain's CDR3 is CSVEGERASGGEQFF. DNA for the CDR3: TGCAGCGTTGAAGGAGAGAGGGCTAGCGGAGGAGAGCAGTTCTTC.

This clonotype was seen only a few times. The chain is built from TRBV20-1 and TRBJ1-5; a weak D match, TRBD1 (5 bases). The CDR3 contains 13 residues. The germline V and J ends were trimmed by 7 bases and 2 bases, with 12 bases remaining between them. Looked up from germline, CDR1 is DFQATT and CDR2 is SNEGSKA (reference sequence). CDR3 nucleotides: TGCAGTGGTCGGGGCGCGGGCAATCAGCCCCAGCATTTT. This gives the protein CSGRGAGNQPQHF.

This clonotype occurred many times. CDR3 coding DNA: TGTGCCAGCACCTCAAGCACAGATACGCAGTATTTT. Protein sequence: CASTSSTDTQYF. The V gene is TRBV28, the J gene TRBJ2-3; D remains ambiguous. Trimming pared 7 bases from V and 0 bases from J, leaving 5 bases between. This CDR3 has 12 amino acids. Germline CDR1 is MDHEN and CDR2 is SYDVKM.

Ten or more counts support this clonotype. The chain links TRBV2 to TRBJ2-7; D not certain. Germline V lookup: CDR1 SNHLY, CDR2 FYNNEI. The CDR3 length is 13 residues. Trimming pared 7 bases from V and 3 bases from J, leaving 13 bases between. The CDR3 protein is CASKDPQNYEQYF. DNA of the CDR3: TGTGCCAGCAAAGATCCCCAGAACTACGAGCAGTACTTC.

The CDR3 sequence is CASSPLGGDRRNSPLHF. The CDR3 nucleotides are TGTGCCAGCAGCCCCTTGGGTGGTGACAGGCGGAATTCACCCCTCCACTTT. J is TRBJ1-6 and V is TRBV14; D possibly corresponds to TRBD1 (6 bases). Germline V gene sequence: CDR1 SGHDN, CDR2 FVKESK. Trimming shortened V by 4 bases and J by 7 bases, and 20 bases separated the two germline ends. The CDR3 is 17 amino acids.

The CDR3, as DNA: TGTGCCAGCAGTCTTTGGGTGCAAGAGACCCAGTACTTC. It specifies CASSLWVQETQYF. The chain is built from TRBV6-1 and TRBJ2-5; D ambiguous. V was pared by 5 bases and J by 2 bases, with 9 bases between. CDR3 length equals 13 residues. CDR1 MNHNS and CDR2 SASEGT come from the germline V gene.

There are many counts of this clonotype. The chain links TRBV27 to TRBJ2-2; the match to TRBD2 covers 10 bases. Germline CDR1 is MNHEY and CDR2 is SMNVEV (reference sequence). V was clipped by 5 bases and J by 3 bases; unmatched bases: 9. The CDR3 is 17 residues long. In DNA, the CDR3 is TGTGCCAGCAGTGCCACTAGCGGGGCATGGGACACCGGGGAGCTGTTTTTT. Its translation is CASSATSGAWDTGELFF.

This clonotype came up many times. This chain connects TRBV12-3 or TRBV12-4 to TRBJ2-5; 8 bases are a match to TRBD2. The CDR3 is 16 residues long. V was clipped by 3 bases and J by 6 bases; unmatched bases: 12. CDR3 in amino acids: CASSFLAGTSSKTQYF. The CDR3 coding sequence is TGTGCCAGCAGTTTTTTAGCGGGGACCTCGTCGAAGACCCAGTACTTC.

This clonotype was counted many times. The CDR3 spells CASATEADGLYGYTF. CDR3 bases: TGTGCCAGCGCCACCGAGGCGGACGGACTCTATGGCTACACCTTC. The rearrangement links TRBV28 to TRBJ1-2; D gene uncertain. The V gene's germline CDR1 is MDHEN and CDR2 SYDVKM. The V gene lost 8 bases and the J gene lost 4 bases, with 20 bases spanning the gap. The length of the CDR3 is 15 residues.

At least ten counts were recorded for this clonotype. J is TRBJ1-2 and V is TRBV28, with 8 bases lining up with TRBD1. This CDR3 spans 13 amino acids. Germline lookup yields CDR1 MDHEN and CDR2 SYDVKM. V lost 10 bases to trimming and J lost 7 bases; unmatched junction nucleotides: 11. Written as DNA, the CDR3 is TGTGCCACCTGGAACAGGGGGAAAGGTGGCTACACCTTC. This encodes CATWNRGKGGYTF.

This clonotype was recorded a few times. In nucleotides, the CDR3 is TGCGCCAGCAGTGAGTTACGGGAGGAAGGTACAGATACGCAGTATTTT. Translated, it gives CASSELREEGTDTQYF. The J gene is TRBJ2-3, the V gene TRBV10-2; TRBD2 matches at 7 bases. J gave up 3 bases and V 1 base, and 7 bases lay outside the gene matches. This CDR3 has 16 residues. The germline CDR1 and CDR2 sequences are WSHSY and SAAADI.

The sample holds many counts of this clonotype. This chain's CDR3 is CAISEWTGDQETQYF. DNA of the CDR3: TGTGCCATCAGTGAGTGGACAGGGGACCAAGAGACCCAGTACTTC. This chain links TRBV10-3 with TRBJ2-5; TRBD1 aligns across 9 bases. The V gene's germline CDR1 is ENHRY and CDR2 SYGVKD. The J segment lost 0 bases and the V segment lost 1 base, leaving 0 bases of the junction unmatched. This CDR3 is 15 amino acids long.

This clonotype was seen at least ten times. This sequence joins TRBV12-3 or TRBV12-4 and TRBJ2-7; D gene unclear. This CDR3 spans 14 amino acids. V lost 7 bases and J 0 bases, leaving 13 bases between the germline ends. The CDR3 DNA reads as TGTGCCAGCAAGGTCTCCTACAGCTCCTACGAGCAGTACTTC. Its translation: CASKVSYSSYEQYF.

This clonotype was picked up many times. J is TRBJ2-7 and V is TRBV7-8, with no clear D. CDR3 length: 14 residues. CDR1 is SGHVS and CDR2 is FQNEAQ in the germline V gene. Deletions cut 1 base from V and 6 bases from J, with 13 bases between. The CDR3 region is CASSLGQTYSEQYF. The CDR3 DNA reads as TGTGCCAGCAGCTTAGGTCAGACCTACTCCGAGCAGTACTTC.

The V gene is TRBV5-6, the J gene TRBJ2-4; D is undetermined. The J call may be mistaken, given a closer DNA end match to TRBJ2-5. The germline V gene encodes CDR1 SGHDT and CDR2 YYEEEE. The CDR3 extends over 14 amino acids. The CDR3 DNA reads TGTGCCAGCAGCTTTTCTGTGGGACAAGAGACCCAGTACTTC. Its translation: CASSFSVGQETQYF.

V gene TRBV24-1 combines with J gene TRBJ2-1, with D possibly TRBD1 on 6 matching bases. The length of the CDR3 is 14 residues. CDR1 KGHDR and CDR2 SFDVKD come from the germline V gene. Trimming removed 1 base at V and 8 bases at J, with 11 bases between. CDR3 amino acids: CATSDFTGTDEQFF. As DNA, the CDR3 is TGTGCCACCAGTGATTTCACAGGGACGGATGAGCAGTTCTTC.